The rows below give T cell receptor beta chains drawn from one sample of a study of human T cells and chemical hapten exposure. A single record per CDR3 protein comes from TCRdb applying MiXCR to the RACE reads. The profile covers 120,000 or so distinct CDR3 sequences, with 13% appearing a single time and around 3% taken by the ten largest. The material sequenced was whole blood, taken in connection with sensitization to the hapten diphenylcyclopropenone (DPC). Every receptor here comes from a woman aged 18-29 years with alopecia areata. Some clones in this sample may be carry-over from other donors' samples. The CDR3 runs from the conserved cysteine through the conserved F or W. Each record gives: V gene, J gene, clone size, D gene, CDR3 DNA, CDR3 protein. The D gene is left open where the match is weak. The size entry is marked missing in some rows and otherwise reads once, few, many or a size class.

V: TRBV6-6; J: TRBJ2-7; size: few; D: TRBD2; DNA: TGTGCCAGCAGTGGGACGGGGGGGAAATCCTACGAGCAGTACTTC; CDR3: CASSGTGGKSYEQYF
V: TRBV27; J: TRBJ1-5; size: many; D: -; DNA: TGTGCCAGCAGTTTACACAATCAGCCCCAGCATTTT; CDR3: CASSLHNQPQHF
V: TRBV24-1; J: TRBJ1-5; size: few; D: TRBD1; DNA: TGTGCCACCAGTTCGACAGGGTCTGGGCAGCCCCAGCATTTT; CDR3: CATSSTGSGQPQHF
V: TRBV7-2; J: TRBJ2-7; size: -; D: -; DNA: TGTGCCAGCAGCTTGTTGACCCTCTCCTACGAGCAGTACTTC; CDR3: CASSLLTLSYEQYF
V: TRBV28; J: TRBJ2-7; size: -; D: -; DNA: TGTGCCATCTCCCCGCTGCGGGGTACCTCCTACGAGCAGTACTTC; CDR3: CAISPLRGTSYEQYF
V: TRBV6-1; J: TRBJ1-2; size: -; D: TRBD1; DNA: TGTGCCAGCAGTGTAACCGGGACAGGGGGCTATGGCTACACCTTC; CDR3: CASSVTGTGGYGYTF
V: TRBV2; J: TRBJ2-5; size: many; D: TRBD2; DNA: TGTGCCAGCAGTGAAGCCTGGCTAGCGGCGGATGAAGAGACCCAGTACTTC; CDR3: CASSEAWLAADEETQYF
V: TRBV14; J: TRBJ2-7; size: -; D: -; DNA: TGTGCCAGCAGCCAAGCGCAGGGACAATACGAGCAGTACTTC; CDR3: CASSQAQGQYEQYF
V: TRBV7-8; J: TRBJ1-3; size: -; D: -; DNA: TGTGCCAGCAGCCCGCCAGGGTACTCTGGAAACACCATATATTTT; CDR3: CASSPPGYSGNTIYF
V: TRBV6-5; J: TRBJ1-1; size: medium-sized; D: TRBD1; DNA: TGTGCCAGCGGGGGACAGGGCCCGCCTGAAGCTTTCTTT; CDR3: CASGGQGPPEAFF
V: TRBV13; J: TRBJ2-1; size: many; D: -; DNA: TGTGCCAGCAGCAACACCGGGACAGAGCAGTTCTTC; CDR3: CASSNTGTEQFF
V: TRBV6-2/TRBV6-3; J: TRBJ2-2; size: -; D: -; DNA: TGTGCCAGCAGTGCGGCCGGACAAGTGAACACCGGGGAGCTGTTTTTT; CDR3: CASSAAGQVNTGELFF
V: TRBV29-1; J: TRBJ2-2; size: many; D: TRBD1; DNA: TGCAGCGCCACAGGGGGCTGGAACGGGGAGCTGTTTTTT; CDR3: CSATGGWNGELFF
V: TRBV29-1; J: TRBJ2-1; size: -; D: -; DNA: TGCAGCGTTGAATTCCGGGAGCAGTTCTTC; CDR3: CSVEFREQFF
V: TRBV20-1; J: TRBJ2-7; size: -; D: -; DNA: TGCAGTGCTAGAGATGCCAGGGGATGGTCCTACGAGCAGTACTTC; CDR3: CSARDARGWSYEQYF
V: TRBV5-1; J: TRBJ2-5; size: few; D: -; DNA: TGCGCCAGCAGCTTGCTGGGGCGGTACCAAGAGACCCAGTACTTC; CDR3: CASSLLGRYQETQYF
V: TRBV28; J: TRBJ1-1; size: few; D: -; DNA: TGTGCCAGCAGTCGTAGGGCTGAAGCTTTCTTT; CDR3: CASSRRAEAFF
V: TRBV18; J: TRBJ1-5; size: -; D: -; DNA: TGTGCCAGCTCACCACGGGAGTCTCAGCCCCAGCATTTT; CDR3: CASSPRESQPQHF
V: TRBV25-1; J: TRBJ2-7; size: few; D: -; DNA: TGTGCCAGCAGTACGGACAGAGCCTACGAGCAGTACTTC; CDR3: CASSTDRAYEQYF
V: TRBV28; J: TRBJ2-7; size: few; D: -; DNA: TGTGCCAGCAGTTACGGCCAGATCTACGAGCAGTACTTC; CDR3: CASSYGQIYEQYF
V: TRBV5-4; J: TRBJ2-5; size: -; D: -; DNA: TGTGCCAGCAGCTTGGAAGGCTGGGGAGGAGAGACCCAGTACTTC; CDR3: CASSLEGWGGETQYF
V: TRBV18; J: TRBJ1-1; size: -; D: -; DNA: TGTGCCAGCTCACTTTCCGGGACCGTCCTCACTGAAGCTTTCTTT; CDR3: CASSLSGTVLTEAFF
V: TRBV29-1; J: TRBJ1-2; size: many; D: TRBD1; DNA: TGCAGCGTGGGGGACAGGGGCTCCTACACCTTC; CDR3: CSVGDRGSYTF
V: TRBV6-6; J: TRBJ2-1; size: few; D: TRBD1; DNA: TGTGCCAGCAGGCGGGACAGGGCCTACAATGAGCAGTTCTTC; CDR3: CASRRDRAYNEQFF
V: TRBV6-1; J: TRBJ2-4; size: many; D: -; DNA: TGTGCCAGCACCACCATCTTTGTAGGGTCCGACAACATTCAGTACTTC; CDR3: CASTTIFVGSDNIQYF
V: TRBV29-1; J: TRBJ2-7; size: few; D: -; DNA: TGCAGCGCGACAGCTGCCTACGAGCAGTACTTC; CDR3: CSATAAYEQYF
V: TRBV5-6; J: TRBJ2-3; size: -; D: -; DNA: TGTGCCAGCAGCTCGATCGGGACTTATAACACAGATACGCAGTATTTT; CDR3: CASSSIGTYNTDTQYF
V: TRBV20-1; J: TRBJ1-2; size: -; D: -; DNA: TGCAGTGCCACGACCCGGGGCCAGCGAAACGGCTACACCTTC; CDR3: CSATTRGQRNGYTF
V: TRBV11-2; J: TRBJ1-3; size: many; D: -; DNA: TGTGCCAGCAGCTCCGCTAGGGGATACTCTGGAAACACCATATATTTT; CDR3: CASSSARGYSGNTIYF
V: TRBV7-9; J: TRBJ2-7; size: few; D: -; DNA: TGTGCCAGCAGCTTCCAGGTGGCCTACGAGCAGTACTTC; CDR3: CASSFQVAYEQYF
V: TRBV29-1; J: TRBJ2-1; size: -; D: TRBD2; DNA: TGCAGCGTTGAAAAGGAAGCGGGGGAGCCCGCTGTTCGGTTCTTC; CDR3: CSVEKEAGEPAVRFF
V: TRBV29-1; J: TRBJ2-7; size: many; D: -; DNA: TGCAGCGTTGGGGAGCATTACGAGCAGTACTTC; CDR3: CSVGEHYEQYF
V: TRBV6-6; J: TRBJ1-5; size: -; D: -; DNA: TGTGCCAGCAGCAGGGGAATGGAGGTTCAGCCCCAGCATTTT; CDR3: CASSRGMEVQPQHF
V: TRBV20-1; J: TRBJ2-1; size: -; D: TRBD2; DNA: TGCAGTGCTAGAGCCTTAAGGGGCGGGAGCTACAATGAGCAGTTCTTC; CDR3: CSARALRGGSYNEQFF
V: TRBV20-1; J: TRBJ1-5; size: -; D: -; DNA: TGCAGTGCTAGAGCCCCCAATCAGCCCCAGCATTTT; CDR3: CSARAPNQPQHF
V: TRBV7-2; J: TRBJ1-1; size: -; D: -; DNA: TGTGCCAGCAGCTCCGTCGGGGTTTCGAACACTGAAGCTTTCTTT; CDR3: CASSSVGVSNTEAFF
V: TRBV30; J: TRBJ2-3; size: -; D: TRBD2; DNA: TGTGCCTGGACGCGGGGGTTCCCAGATACGCAGTATTTT; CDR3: CAWTRGFPDTQYF
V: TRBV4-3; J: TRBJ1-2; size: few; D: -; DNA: TGCGCCAGCAGCCAAGATAGCCGGGCACCCTATGGCTACACCTTC; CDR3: CASSQDSRAPYGYTF
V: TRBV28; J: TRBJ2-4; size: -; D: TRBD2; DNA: TGTGCCAGCAGTTTATCGGCGGGGGGTAGCATTCAGTACTTC; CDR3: CASSLSAGGSIQYF
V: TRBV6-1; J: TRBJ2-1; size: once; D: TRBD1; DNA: TGTGCCAGCAAAAGACGGGACAGCTCCTACAATGAGCAGTTCTTC; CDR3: CASKRRDSSYNEQFF
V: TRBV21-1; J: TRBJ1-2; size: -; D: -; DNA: TGTGCCAGCAGCAACCCTACAGGGGGCACTAACTATGGCTACACCTTC; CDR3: CASSNPTGGTNYGYTF
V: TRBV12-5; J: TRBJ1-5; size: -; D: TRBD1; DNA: TGTGCTAGTGGTTTGGAAGGACAGGGGCGCAATCAGCCCCAGCATTTT; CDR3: CASGLEGQGRNQPQHF
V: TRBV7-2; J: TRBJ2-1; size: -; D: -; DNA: TGTGCCAGCAGCTTAGGACCGCGGAATGAGCAGTTCTTC; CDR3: CASSLGPRNEQFF
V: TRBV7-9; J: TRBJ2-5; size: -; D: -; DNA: TGTGCCAGCAGCTTAGCGGGGGTTCAAGAGACCCAGTACTTC; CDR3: CASSLAGVQETQYF
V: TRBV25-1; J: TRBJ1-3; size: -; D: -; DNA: TGTGCCAGCAGTGAACCTACGATCTCTGGAAACACCATATATTTT; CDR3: CASSEPTISGNTIYF
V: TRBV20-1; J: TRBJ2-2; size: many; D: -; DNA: TGCAGTGCTTCAGGGGTTTCGAACACCGGGGAGCTGTTTTTT; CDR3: CSASGVSNTGELFF